Listed here are 32 T cell receptor beta chains from one sample, sequenced in a study of blood T cell repertoires in COVID-19. Libraries were prepared by immunoSEQ multiplex PCR; TCRdb keeps only in-frame clonotypes and omits some of them. The sample carries approximately 100,000 clones, 80% to 95% recorded once. What was sequenced was peripheral blood. The receptors shown here come from a man in his 70s with acute or convalescent COVID-19.

This chain uses TRBV5-6 with TRBJ2-5, with D perhaps matching TRBD2 (5 bases). The CDR3 runs 14 residues. Trimming took 6 bases from V and 4 from J, leaving 16 bases between them. Germline CDR1 is SGHDT and CDR2 is YYEEEE. The CDR3 bases are TGTGCCAGCAACGTAGTCGGGGTGGCAGAGACCCAGTACTTC. Protein sequence: CASNVVGVAETQYF.

The rearrangement links TRBV6-5 to TRBJ2-2, with a possible D match to TRBD2 (5 bases). The length of the CDR3 is 15 residues. V dropped 3 bases and J dropped 0 bases, with 8 bases sitting between them. Looked up from germline, CDR1 is MNHEY and CDR2 is SVGAGI. CDR3 coding DNA: TGTGCCAGCAGTTATAAGCGGTCGAACACCGGGGAGCTGTTTTTT. It is translated as CASSYKRSNTGELFF.

V gene TRBV4-1 combines with J gene TRBJ1-1, with D perhaps matching TRBD1 (6 bases). The CDR3 sequence is 16 residues long. Between the trimmed V and J ends, which lost 8 bases and 3 bases, there was a span of 22 bases. Looked up from germline, CDR1 is MGHRA and CDR2 is YSYEKL. This CDR3 reads CASAYGPGRGDTEAFF. The CDR3 DNA sequence: TGCGCCAGCGCCTATGGTCCCGGCAGGGGTGACACTGAAGCTTTCTTT.

The genes are TRBV9 and TRBJ1-1; 10 positions agree with TRBD1. The CDR3 consists of 14 residues. Trimming took 3 bases from V and 3 from J; bases not matched to a gene: 2. The germline V gene has CDR1 SGDLS and CDR2 YYNGEE. CDR3 residues: CASSGGTGDTEAFF. The CDR3 nucleotides read TGTGCCAGCAGCGGAGGGACAGGGGACACTGAAGCTTTCTTT.

The chain recombines TRBV29-1 with TRBJ1-1, with 8 positions matching TRBD1. The trim removed 7 bases at V and 2 bases at J, leaving 6 bases unmatched. In germline, CDR1 is SQVTM, CDR2 ANQGSEA. The CDR3 loop spans 13 amino acids. CDR3 sequence reads: CSADRGLNTEAFF. The DNA for the CDR3 is TGCAGCGCTGACAGGGGCCTCAACACTGAAGCTTTCTTT.

The chain has TRBV3-1 (or the pseudogene TRBV3-2) and TRBJ1-1; the match to TRBD1 covers 11 bases. The CDR3 totals 15 residues. Germline V CDR1 and CDR2: LGHDT, YNNKEL (reference sequence). V lost 3 bases and J lost 3; bases outside the gene matches: 3. The CDR3 reads CASSHPGQGDTEAFF. CDR3 nucleotide sequence: TGTGCCAGCAGCCATCCGGGACAGGGGGACACTGAAGCTTTCTTT.

V usage is TRBV18 and J usage is TRBJ1-1; D not resolved. V lost 5 bases to trimming and J lost 3 bases, with 19 bases between them. Germline V gene data show CDR1 as KGHSH and CDR2 as LQKENI. The CDR3 length is 16 residues. The CDR3 loop reads CASSSTSPSSDTEAFF. Here the CDR3 DNA reads TGTGCCAGCTCATCGACTAGCCCGTCGAGTGACACTGAAGCTTTCTTT.

CDR3 DNA: TGTGCCAGCAGCCCCCCCACTGCGGGAGGGTCCAATGAGCAGTTCTTC. Its protein is CASSPPTAGGSNEQFF. The chain employs TRBV11-3 and TRBJ2-1; 9 bases agree with TRBD2. The CDR3 has 16 amino acids. Germline V lookup: CDR1 SGHNT, CDR2 YENEEA. V dropped 5 bases and J dropped 6; count of bases not matched to a gene: 11.

J is TRBJ2-1 and V is TRBV5-1, with D possibly matching TRBD1 (6 bases). This CDR3 comprises 17 residues. CDR1 is SGHRS and CDR2 is YFSETQ in the germline V gene. V dropped 0 bases and J dropped 6 bases, with 19 bases sitting between them. The CDR3 sequence is CASSLEQGYPAINEQFF. In DNA, the CDR3 is TGCGCCAGCAGCTTGGAACAGGGCTATCCGGCAATCAATGAGCAGTTCTTC. The entire variable domain, with the rest obtained from reference TRBV5-1 and TRBJ2-1, is as follows: KAGVTQTPRYLIKTRGQQVTLSCSPISGHRSVSWYQQTPGQGLQFLFEYFSETQRNKGNFPGRFSGRQFSNSRSEMNVSTLELGDSALYLCASSLEQGYPAINEQFFGPGTRLTVL.

This clone has a single count. V is TRBV18 and J is TRBJ1-6; D might be TRBD1 (6 bases). The CDR3 is 14 residues long. The V gene's germline CDR1 is KGHSH and CDR2 LQKENI. V gave up 0 bases and J gave up 10 bases, with 10 bases separating them. The CDR3 DNA reads as TGTGCCAGCTCACCACCGAACAGGGACTCACCCCTCCACTTT. This gives the protein CASSPPNRDSPLHF.

The chain recombines TRBV29-1 with TRBJ2-2; D unclear. The germline V and J ends were trimmed by 5 bases and 3 bases, with 7 bases remaining between them. CDR3 length equals 12 residues. Germline V gene data show CDR1 as SQVTM and CDR2 as ANQGSEA. This CDR3 reads CSVHGDTGELFF. The CDR3 DNA is TGCAGCGTTCATGGAGACACCGGGGAGCTGTTTTTT.

The gene calls are TRBV10-1 and TRBJ1-6; maybe TRBD1 (5 bases). The CDR3 extends over 16 amino acids. Trimming cost V 5 bases and J 9 bases, with 20 bases left between them. Germline V CDR1 and CDR2: WNHNN, SYGVQD (reference sequence). The CDR3 coding sequence is TGCGCCAGCAGTAAGGACAAAAACAATCGGGCTTCACCCCTCCACTTT. As protein: CASSKDKNNRASPLHF.

V is TRBV12-5 and J is TRBJ2-1; D gene uncertain. The CDR3 runs 11 residues. The V gene lost 0 bases and the J gene lost 9 bases, with 3 bases spanning the gap. From germline, CDR1 is LGHNT and CDR2 FRNRAP. The CDR3 bases are TGTGCTAGTGGTTTGGTACTTGAGCAGTTCTTC. Protein product: CASGLVLEQFF.

The chain is built from TRBV28 and TRBJ2-3; 9 bases map to TRBD1. CDR1 and CDR2 from the germline V gene are MDHEN and SYDVKM. With 5 bases clipped from V and 4 bases from J, the junction kept 4 bases outside the gene matches. The CDR3 extends over 14 amino acids. The CDR3 nucleotides are TGTGCCAGCAGTCCGGGACAGGGCTCAGATACGCAGTATTTT. This sequence encodes CASSPGQGSDTQYF. Full variable domain (outside the CDR3, taken from reference TRBV28 and TRBJ2-3): DVKVTQSSRYLVKRTGEKVFLECVQDMDHENMFWYRQDPGLGLRLIYFSYDVKMKEKGDIPEGYSVSREKKERFSLILESASTNQTSMYLCASSPGQGSDTQYFGPGTRLTVL.

The gene calls are TRBV5-1 and TRBJ2-1; 9 bases agree with TRBD1. The CDR3 sequence is 14 residues long. J lost 5 bases, V lost 5 bases, and 5 bases had no gene match. Germline CDR1 is SGHRS and CDR2 is YFSETQ. The CDR3 here is CASRTGGRDNEQFF. The DNA for the CDR3 is TGCGCCAGCAGGACAGGGGGTAGAGACAATGAGCAGTTCTTC.

This chain joins TRBV5-1 and TRBJ2-1; TRBD1 matches at 7 bases. V lost 4 bases, J lost 8 bases, and 15 bases stayed unmatched. Germline V gives CDR1 SGHRS, CDR2 YFSETQ. The CDR3 is 16 residues long. The CDR3: CASSENRGHIDDEQFF. CDR3 DNA sequence: TGCGCCAGCAGCGAAAACAGGGGACACATCGACGATGAGCAGTTCTTC.

V and J are TRBV19 and TRBJ1-1; perhaps TRBD1 as D (6 bases). The ends were cut back, 5 bases at V and 3 bases at J, with 16 bases in the middle. Germline-derived CDR1 and CDR2 are LNHDA and SQIVND (reference sequence). The CDR3 has 15 amino acids. CDR3: CASSDLRGADTEAFF. In nucleotides, the CDR3 is TGTGCCAGTAGTGACCTCAGGGGTGCGGACACTGAAGCTTTCTTT. The full variable domain, its missing parts supplied by reference TRBV19 and TRBJ1-1, is DGGITQSPKYLFRKEGQNVTLSCEQNLNHDAMYWYRQDPGQGLRLIYYSQIVNDFQKGDIAEGYSVSREKKESFPLTVTSAQKNPTAFYLCASSDLRGADTEAFFGQGTRLTVV.

This chain links TRBV19 with TRBJ2-7, with 8 nucleotides matching TRBD2. Germline CDR1 LNHDA, CDR2 SQIVND (reference sequence). The CDR3 contains 15 residues. V trimming: 5 bases; J trimming: 3 bases; junction bases outside the gene matches: 9. CDR3 bases: TGTGCCAGTAGTCCCTATCAGGGGACTAGCTACGAGCAGTACTTC. It codes for CASSPYQGTSYEQYF.

The chain recombines TRBV28 with TRBJ2-1, with TRBD1 matching 9 bases. The CDR3 runs 13 residues. Unmatched junction bases numbered 2, after V lost 5 bases and J lost 6 bases. Germline V gene lookup returns CDR1 MDHEN and CDR2 SYDVKM. As DNA, the CDR3 is TGTGCCAGCAGTCCGGGACAGGGCAATGAGCAGTTCTTC. This encodes CASSPGQGNEQFF.

The J gene is TRBJ1-2, the V gene TRBV6-2 or TRBV6-3; D call uncertain. Germline V CDR1 and CDR2: MNHEY, SVGEGT. V lost 3 bases and J 5 bases, leaving 7 bases between the germline ends. The CDR3 is 12 amino acids. In nucleotides, the CDR3 is TGTGCCAGCAGTTATCTTCTATATGGCTACACCTTC. Translating it yields CASSYLLYGYTF.

The rearrangement joins TRBV9 to TRBJ2-2; possible D gene TRBD2, 6 bases. The CDR3 runs to 14 residues. Trimming removed 3 bases from V and 4 bases from J, with 10 bases in between. Germline CDR1 and CDR2: SGDLS and YYNGEE. CDR3: CASSGLAVTGELFF. As DNA, the CDR3 is TGTGCCAGCAGCGGATTAGCGGTCACCGGGGAGCTGTTTTTT. The variable domain in full, with the rest retrieved from reference TRBV9 and TRBJ2-2, is DSGVTQTPKHLITATGQRVTLRCSPRSGDLSVYWYQQSLDQGLQFLIQYYNGEERAKGNILERFSAQQFPDLHSELNLSSLELGDSALYFCASSGLAVTGELFFGEGSRLTVL.

The chain joins TRBV18 to TRBJ2-3; 7 positions agree with TRBD1. The CDR3 runs to 14 residues. J was trimmed by 5 bases and V by 5 bases; bases with no gene match: 7. Per the germline V gene, CDR1 is KGHSH and CDR2 is LQKENI. CDR3 sequence: CASSVQGWKDTQYF. The CDR3 DNA follows: TGTGCCAGCTCAGTACAGGGGTGGAAAGATACGCAGTATTTT.

J is TRBJ1-5 and V is TRBV13, with TRBD1 as a possible D gene (5 bases). Germline CDR1 reads PRHDT; CDR2 reads FYEKMQ (reference sequence). CDR3 length equals 14 residues. Trimming cost V 5 bases and J 7 bases, with 15 bases left between them. The CDR3 loop is CASSRGEGSQPQHF. CDR3 nucleotides: TGTGCCAGCAGCCGAGGGGAGGGAAGCCAGCCCCAGCATTTT.

The chain carries TRBV2 and TRBJ1-2, with 7 nucleotides matching TRBD1. The CDR3 loop spans 14 amino acids. V was clipped by 8 bases and J by 8 bases; unmatched bases: 14. From germline, CDR1 is SNHLY and CDR2 FYNNEI. In nucleotides, the CDR3 is TGTGCCAGCTTTGGTATGAAGGGGGCGGAAGGCTACACCTTC. Translated, it gives CASFGMKGAEGYTF. The full variable domain, with the rest looked up from reference TRBV2 and TRBJ1-2, is EPEVTQTPSHQVTQMGQEVILRCVPISNHLYFYWYRQILGQKVEFLVSFYNNEISEKSEIFDDQFSVERPDGSNFTLKIRSTKLEDSAMYFCASFGMKGAEGYTFGSGTRLTVV.

The rearrangement joins TRBV30 to TRBJ2-7; TRBD1 matches at 9 bases. The CDR3 consists of 16 residues. With V trimmed by 3 bases and J by 3 bases, 12 bases remained unmatched. Germline-derived CDR1 and CDR2 are GTSNPN and SVGIG (reference sequence). The DNA for the CDR3 is TGTGCCTGGAGGCTGACCCCCGGGACAGGGAACTACGAGCAGTACTTC. It codes for CAWRLTPGTGNYEQYF.

V usage is TRBV6-5 and J usage is TRBJ2-3; TRBD1 aligns across 9 bases. Germline lookup yields CDR1 MNHEY and CDR2 SVGAGI. This CDR3 region has 15 residues. J lost 4 bases, V lost 6 bases, and 8 bases had no gene match. The CDR3 sequence: CASSVDRGFADTQYF. CDR3 DNA sequence: TGTGCCAGCAGCGTGGACAGGGGATTCGCAGATACGCAGTATTTT.

The V and J genes are TRBV21-1 and TRBJ2-3; the table's TRBD2 call for D was not verified on the DNA. TRBV21-1 is classified as a pseudogene. The length of the CDR3 is 14 residues. The CDR3 nucleotides read TGTGCCAGCAGCGCCGGACTAGGGGTAGATACGCAGTATTTT. Translation gives CASSAGLGVDTQYF.

CDR3 nucleotide sequence: TGTGCCAGCAGCGCAGAGGACCGAGGGAGCTACGAGCAGTACTTC. Its protein product is CASSAEDRGSYEQYF. V is TRBV9 and J is TRBJ2-7; D might be TRBD2 (5 bases). The CDR3 extends over 15 amino acids. Germline-derived CDR1 and CDR2 are SGDLS and YYNGEE. V lost 3 bases, J lost 3 bases, and 16 bases lay in between.

In this sample, this clone turned up a few times. The chain employs TRBV27 and TRBJ1-2; D possibly corresponds to TRBD1 (5 bases). Germline V gene data show CDR1 as MNHEY and CDR2 as SMNVEV (reference sequence). Trimming took off 5 bases at V and 3 bases at J, with 19 bases between the two ends. The CDR3 has 16 amino acids. The CDR3 DNA reads as TGTGCCAGCAGTACCGATCCAGGGAGGGGCCACTATGGCTACACCTTC. Its translation: CASSTDPGRGHYGYTF.

The genes are TRBV15 and TRBJ2-1; TRBD1 might be the D (6 bases). This CDR3 has 16 amino acids. The germline CDR1 and CDR2 sequences are LNHNV and YYDKDF (reference sequence). Trimming shortened V by 5 bases and J by 10 bases, and 24 bases separated the two germline ends. For the CDR3, the DNA is TGTGCCACCAGCTCCCCCAGACAGGTTCAAGTTTACGAGCAGTTCTTC. This gives the protein CATSSPRQVQVYEQFF.

This clone showed up just once. V is TRBV2 and J is TRBJ2-2; 8 nucleotides line up with TRBD1. CDR1 and CDR2 (germline): SNHLY, FYNNEI. CDR3 length equals 16 residues. The V and J ends lost 6 bases and 4 bases, in that order; junction bases with no gene match: 10. The CDR3 sequence: CASRTQGVSFTGELFF. Here the CDR3 DNA reads TGTGCCAGCAGGACACAGGGGGTCAGTTTCACCGGGGAGCTGTTTTTT.

The chain is built from TRBV28 and TRBJ2-7, with D perhaps matching TRBD2 (5 bases). Germline assignment: CDR1 MDHEN and CDR2 SYDVKM. Trimming left V 6 bases short and J 4 bases short, with 13 bases between. The CDR3 spans 13 residues. The CDR3 spells CASRVGSEYEQYF. CDR3 bases: TGTGCCAGCAGAGTGGGGAGCGAATACGAGCAGTACTTC.